Below, one TCR beta chain is given with its context. The target of this receptor is not known. No per-base quality is available; no much larger clone lies one base away. Separate from the roughly 660-subject first cohort, the validation cohort of some 130 subjects was the group to which the donors belonged. This sample was taken from a study of cytomegalovirus exposure and HLA in healthy donors (TCRdb year 2017). A note on the overall study: A later analysis indicated that the roughly 120 validation repertoires were generated on the platform also employed for the 720 or so repertoires of the first cohort. Along with the approximately 600-subject first cohort, a separate validation cohort of over a hundred different subjects was used. The study combined high-throughput TCR immunosequencing, statistical association of individual TCRs with disease status, and machine learning to predict cytomegalovirus infection status. The study was designed to test whether signatures of past pathogen exposure could be identified by cataloging public T cell receptors.

The receptor library was made with the immunoSEQ multiplex PCR assay. The authors processed their data as follows. A statistical classification framework was developed to diagnose cytomegalovirus status using the catalog of TCR beta chain sequences. Held by TCRdb, this immuneACCESS table contains in-frame sequences only and omits some clones. Under half of the omission traces to an unresolved V gene where checked; the cause of the rest is unknown. That table supplies the V and J calls and clone size; D and trimming were determined from the DNA. This sample lists about 65,000 clones; about 90% were detected once. The top ten hold around 1.2% of the sample. The V and J ends are trimmed by 0 bases and 4 bases, leaving 7 bases between them. CDR1 SGDLS and CDR2 YYNGEE are derived from the germline V gene. From the cysteine through the phenylalanine, the CDR3 covers 13 amino acids. Only the CDR3 portion is preserved as DNA: 39 bases, with reading frame beginning at the first base.

The full study reports these points: The classifier was reported to diagnose cytomegalovirus status with high specificity and sensitivity in both the original and validation cohorts. Most TCR sequences were observed very rarely across donors, whereas some public TCRs were present in many individuals. A later analysis found that TCRs clustered in the first cohort also tended to co-occur in the roughly 120 validation repertoires, with more than 90% of cluster scores above 0. It was suggested by the authors that the approach could potentially be generalized to other disease states and immunological phenotypes. A later analysis lacked HLA typing for the validation cohort, so it scored co-occurrence in that cohort across all 110 or so repertoires. Three of the identified cytomegalovirus-associated TCR beta chains were confirmed in vitro to be specific for cytomegalovirus antigens. A total of 164 TCR beta chains were listed by the study as associated with cytomegalovirus.

The clonotype comes from a young woman in good health and CMV-seronegative. The sequence is built from TRBV9 and TRBJ1-1; no D gene call is confident. Sequenced input: PBMCs. The CDR3 region has the sequence CASSVDPFTEAFF. The DNA reads as follows: TGTGCCAGCAGCGTAGATCCGTTCACTGAAGCTTTCTTT.